This TCR beta chain was documented in a study of blood T cell repertoires in COVID-19. Across the whole study: The cDNA or gDNA used as material had been derived from T cells, B-cell-depleted T cells, or PBMCs.

Generated by immunoSEQ multiplex PCR, the TCRdb table keeps only in-frame clones and is missing some. The repertoire has some 510,000 clones, roughly 88% of them found once; the top ten carry 1.8%. J gave up 4 bases and V 3 bases, and 6 bases lay outside the gene matches. The CDR3 extends over 16 amino acids. CDR1 KGHDR and CDR2 SFDVKD come from the germline V gene. The sequence derives from a woman aged 40-49 years who had recovered from COVID-19. The V and J genes are TRBV24-1 and TRBJ2-3, with 10 positions matching TRBD2. Material for sequencing was PBMCs or T cells enriched from blood (not recorded which). CDR3 bases: TGTGCCACCAGTGATCCCCAGCGGGAGGGCGCAGATACGCAGTATTTT. As protein: CATSDPQREGADTQYF.